The clone carrying this T cell receptor beta chain was recorded a few times. The data were obtained in a study of response to subunit inactivated influenza vaccine. Trimming removed 0 bases from V and 6 bases from J; junction bases left unmatched: 11. This CDR3 comprises 17 residues. Germline loops: CDR1 LGHDT, CDR2 YNNKEL (reference sequence). TCRdb called the RT-PCR reads again in MiXCR, with one record for every CDR3 protein. The sample gives hundreds of thousands of distinct CDR3 sequences, roughly 15% of which show up once; less than 8.5% is in the top ten. The clonotype originates from a man aged 50-60 years who received an inactivated influenza vaccine. The rearrangement joins TRBV3-1 to TRBJ2-7; the match to TRBD1 covers 10 bases. Sequenced here: PBMCs from blood, sampled less than 15 days before vaccination. The CDR3 nucleotides read TGTGCCAGCAGCCAAGATTTAATGGGACAGGGGTCCGCCGAGCAGTACTTC. Amino acids: CASSQDLMGQGSAEQYF.